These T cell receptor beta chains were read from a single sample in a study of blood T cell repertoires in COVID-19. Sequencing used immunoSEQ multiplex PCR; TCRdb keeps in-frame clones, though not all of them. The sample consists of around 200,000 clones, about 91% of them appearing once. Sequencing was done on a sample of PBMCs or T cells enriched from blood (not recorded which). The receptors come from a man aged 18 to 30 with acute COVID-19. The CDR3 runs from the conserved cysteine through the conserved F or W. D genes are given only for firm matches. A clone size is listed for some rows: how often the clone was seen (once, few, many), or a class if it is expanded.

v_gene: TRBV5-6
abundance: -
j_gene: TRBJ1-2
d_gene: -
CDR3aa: CASSPGHYGYTF
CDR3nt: TGTGCCAGCAGCCCTGGCCACTATGGCTACACCTTC

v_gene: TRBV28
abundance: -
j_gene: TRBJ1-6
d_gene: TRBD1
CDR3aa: CASTPEGNRGRSPLHF
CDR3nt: TGTGCCAGCACCCCCGAGGGGAACAGGGGTAGATCACCCCTCCACTTT

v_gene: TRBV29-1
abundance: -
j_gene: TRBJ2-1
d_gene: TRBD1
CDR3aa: CSVEDPGGLSYNEQFF
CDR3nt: TGCAGCGTTGAAGATCCAGGGGGTCTCTCCTACAATGAGCAGTTCTTC

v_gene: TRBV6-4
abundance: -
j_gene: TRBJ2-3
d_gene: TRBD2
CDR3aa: CASSDGLAGDTQYF
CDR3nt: TGTGCCAGCAGTGACGGACTAGCGGGAGATACGCAGTATTTT

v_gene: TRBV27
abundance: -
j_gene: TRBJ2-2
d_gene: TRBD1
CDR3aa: CASSVDRGNTGELFF
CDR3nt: TGTGCCAGCAGTGTGGACAGGGGTAACACCGGGGAGCTGTTTTTT

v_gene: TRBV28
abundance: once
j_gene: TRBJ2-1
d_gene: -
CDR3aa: CASRERIFNEQFF
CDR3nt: TGTGCCAGCAGGGAGAGAATTTTCAATGAGCAGTTCTTC

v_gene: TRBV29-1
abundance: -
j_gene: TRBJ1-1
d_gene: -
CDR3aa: CSVVGGVAFF
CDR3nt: TGCAGCGTCGTTGGGGGGGTAGCTTTCTTT

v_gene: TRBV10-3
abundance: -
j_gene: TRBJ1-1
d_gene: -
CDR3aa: CAISAPPSETGMNTEAFF
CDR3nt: TGTGCCATCAGTGCCCCTCCTTCCGAGACAGGTATGAACACTGAAGCTTTCTTT

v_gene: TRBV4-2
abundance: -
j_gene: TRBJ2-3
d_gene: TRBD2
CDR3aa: CASSQDSLAGVGYTQYF
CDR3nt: TGTGCCAGCAGCCAAGATTCTCTAGCGGGAGTTGGATATACGCAGTATTTT

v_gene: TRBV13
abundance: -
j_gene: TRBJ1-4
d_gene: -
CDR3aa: CASSGTDSPNEKLFF
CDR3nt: TGTGCCAGCAGCGGCACGGACAGCCCCAATGAAAAACTGTTTTTT

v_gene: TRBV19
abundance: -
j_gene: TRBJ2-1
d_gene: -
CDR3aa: CASTESIDNEQFF
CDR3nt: TGTGCCAGTACGGAGTCTATAGACAATGAGCAGTTCTTC

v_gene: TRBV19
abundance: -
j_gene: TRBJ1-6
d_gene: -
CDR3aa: CASKIDSVNSPLHF
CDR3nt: TGTGCCAGCAAGATAGACAGTGTAAATTCACCCCTCCACTTT

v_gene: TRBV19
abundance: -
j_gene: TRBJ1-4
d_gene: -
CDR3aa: CASNGGATNEKLFF
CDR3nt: TGTGCCAGTAACGGCGGTGCAACTAATGAAAAACTGTTTTTT

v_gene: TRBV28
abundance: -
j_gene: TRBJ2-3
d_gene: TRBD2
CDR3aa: CASNGFPETSGSTDTQYF
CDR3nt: TGTGCCAGCAATGGTTTCCCAGAGACTAGCGGGAGCACAGATACGCAGTATTTT

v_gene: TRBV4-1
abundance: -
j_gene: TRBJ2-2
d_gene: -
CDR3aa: CASSQDGGLADTGELFF
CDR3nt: TGCGCCAGCAGCCAAGACGGGGGGCTAGCGGACACCGGGGAGCTGTTTTTT

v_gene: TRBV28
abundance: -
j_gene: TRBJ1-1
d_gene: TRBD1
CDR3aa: CASSFPGQGNTEAFF
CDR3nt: TGTGCCAGCAGTTTTCCGGGACAGGGGAACACTGAAGCTTTCTTT

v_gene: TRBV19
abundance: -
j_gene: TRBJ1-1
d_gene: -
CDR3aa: CASEGDTEAFF
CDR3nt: TGTGCCAGCGAGGGAGACACTGAAGCTTTCTTT

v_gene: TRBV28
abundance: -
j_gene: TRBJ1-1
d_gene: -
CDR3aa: CASRLLPGDTEAFF
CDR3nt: TGTGCCAGCAGATTATTGCCGGGAGATACTGAAGCTTTCTTT

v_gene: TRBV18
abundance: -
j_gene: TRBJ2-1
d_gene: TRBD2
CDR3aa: CASSPPSGRANNEQFF
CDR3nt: TGTGCCAGCTCACCCCCTAGCGGGAGGGCCAACAATGAGCAGTTCTTC

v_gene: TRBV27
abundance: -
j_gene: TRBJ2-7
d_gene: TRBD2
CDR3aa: CASMTSGITYEQYF
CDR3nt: TGTGCCAGCATGACTAGCGGGATTACCTACGAGCAGTACTTC

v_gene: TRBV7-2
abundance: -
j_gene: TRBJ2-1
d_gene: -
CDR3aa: CASTLGAANEQFF
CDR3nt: TGTGCCAGCACCTTGGGAGCGGCCAATGAGCAGTTCTTC

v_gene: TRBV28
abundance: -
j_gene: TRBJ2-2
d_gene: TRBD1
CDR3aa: CASSRQGSGELFF
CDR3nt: TGTGCCAGCAGTCGACAGGGCAGCGGGGAGCTGTTTTTT

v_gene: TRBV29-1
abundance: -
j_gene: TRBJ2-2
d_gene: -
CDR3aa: CSVEEYPGELFF
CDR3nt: TGCAGCGTTGAAGAATATCCCGGGGAGCTGTTTTTT

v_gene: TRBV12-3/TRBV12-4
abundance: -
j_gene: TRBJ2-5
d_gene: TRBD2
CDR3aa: CASSLGGAETQYF
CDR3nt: TGTGCCAGCAGTTTGGGAGGGGCGGAGACCCAGTACTTC

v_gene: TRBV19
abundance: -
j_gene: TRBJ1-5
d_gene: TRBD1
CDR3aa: CASIRTGKSGQPQHF
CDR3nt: TGTGCCAGTATCCGGACAGGGAAGAGTGGACAGCCCCAGCATTTT

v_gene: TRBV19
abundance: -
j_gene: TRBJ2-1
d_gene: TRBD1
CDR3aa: CASSIDPGQDSYNEQFF
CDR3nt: TGTGCCAGTAGTATAGATCCCGGACAGGACTCCTACAATGAGCAGTTCTTC

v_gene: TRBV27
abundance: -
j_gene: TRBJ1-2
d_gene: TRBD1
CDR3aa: CASSSTGYGGYTF
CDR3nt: TGTGCCAGCAGTTCGACAGGGTATGGGGGCTACACCTTC

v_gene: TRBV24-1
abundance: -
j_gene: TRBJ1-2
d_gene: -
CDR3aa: CATSDVAYSDNYGYTF
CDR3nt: TGTGCCACCAGTGATGTCGCCTATTCTGATAACTATGGCTACACCTTC

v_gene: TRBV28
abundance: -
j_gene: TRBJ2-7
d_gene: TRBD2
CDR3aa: CASSPVWTSASYEQYF
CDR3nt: TGTGCCAGCAGTCCGGTTTGGACTAGCGCCTCCTACGAGCAGTACTTC

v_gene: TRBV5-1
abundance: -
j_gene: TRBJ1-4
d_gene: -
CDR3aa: CASSLTGATNEKLFF
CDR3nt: TGCGCCAGCAGTCTGACGGGGGCAACTAATGAAAAACTGTTTTTT

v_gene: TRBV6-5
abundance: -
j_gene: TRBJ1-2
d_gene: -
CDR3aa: CASSFYKQFYGYTF
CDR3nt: TGTGCCAGCAGTTTTTACAAACAGTTCTATGGCTACACCTTC

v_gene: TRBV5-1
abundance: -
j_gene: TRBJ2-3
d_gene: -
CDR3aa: CASSSGGSDTQYF
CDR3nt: TGCGCCAGCAGCTCTGGAGGGTCGGATACGCAGTATTTT

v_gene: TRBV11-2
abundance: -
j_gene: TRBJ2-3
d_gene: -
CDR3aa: CASSLRDSQDTQYF
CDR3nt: TGTGCCAGCAGCTTAAGGGACTCCCAAGATACGCAGTATTTT